Sequencing of this T cell receptor beta chain was carried out in a study of CD8+ T cells in alopecia areata. As for the study in general: Grafts of skin from C3H/HeJ donors aged roughly 6-12 months with spontaneous alopecia went to female C3H/HeJ mice aged about 6-10 weeks.

Points on this clone: Its specificity is not known. Each gene name is a mouse one. The read ends 4 residues shy of where the CDR3 ends; the end is completed using the germline J gene.

cDNA reverse transcribed from extracted RNA served as the sequencing template. The method was immunoSEQ multiplex PCR; TCRdb's version includes in-frame clones alone and lacks a portion of them. The specimen has approximately 280,000 clones, none found just once. After removal of 5 bases from V and 3 bases from J, the junction contained 1 base not matched to a gene. The CDR3 covers 12 residues. Germline lookup yields CDR1 NNHDY and CDR2 SYVADS. Study-wide findings and caveats: Researchers reported that TCR sharing among patients proved less clear than in mice, possibly HLA-linked. Scalp sample data also include resident alphabeta T cells from normal skin.

CD4, CD8alpha, NKG2D, NKG2ACE and other markers were used to sort pooled cutaneous lymph node cells. The rearrangement joins TRBV13-3 to TRBJ1-1; 7 bases are shared with TRBD1. The clonotype originates from a C3H/HeJ mouse with alopecia areata. The strain's MHC type: H2-k. The sample comprised CD4+ T cells sorted from a lymph node. CDR3 protein: CASSTGDTEVFF. Incomplete CDR3 DNA: TGTGCCAGCAGCACAGGGGACACA.